What follows is one T cell receptor beta chain and its context. What it binds is not known. V lost 2 bases, J lost 0 bases, and 10 bases lay in between. The V gene's germline CDR1 is GTSNPN and CDR2 SVGIG (reference sequence). CDR3 size: 15 residues. The sample comes from a study of cytomegalovirus exposure and HLA in healthy donors. Study-wide background: Unique TCRs from HLA-typed donors, about 85 million of them, were held in an early data release.

The PCR made use of 60 Vbeta and 13 Jbeta primers. Clones were read by immunoSEQ multiplex PCR, and TCRdb kept only the in-frame ones, dropping some. Of around 130,000 clones in the sample, approximately 80% were seen once. Whole-study findings and limits: In an earlier analysis, in about 530 donors, most V segments appeared productive either ~87% or ~30% of the time. TCR beta V- and J-gene trimming was later associated with a missense DCLRE1C variant.

This clonotype was obtained from a man aged 40-49 years in good health and CMV-seronegative. V and J are TRBV30 and TRBJ2-2; no firm D call. The sequenced material came from PBMCs. CDR3 amino acids: CAWSMSVANTGELFF. CDR3 coding DNA: TGTGCCTGGAGTATGTCGGTCGCGAACACCGGGGAGCTGTTTTTT.